A selection of T cell receptor beta chains follows, all from one sample in a study of cytomegalovirus exposure and HLA in healthy donors. Profiling relied on immunoSEQ multiplex PCR, and the TCRdb table lists in-frame clones only, not all of them. Of 100,000 to 150,000 clones in the sample, around 68% are singletons; the top ten hold 3.5% to 4.5%. The sequencing input was PBMCs. These receptor sequences come from a man in his forties in good health and CMV-seropositive. Both conserved end residues are part of each CDR3. D genes are given only for firm matches.

>TRBD1|TRBJ2-5|TRBV28
CASSSRDRTQETQYF
>NA|TRBJ1-2|TRBV6-5
CASKAGNLYGYTF
>NA|TRBJ2-7|TRBV19
CASSKDSLLNYEQYF
>NA|TRBJ1-1|TRBV29-1
CSVDPGAVGAEAFF
>NA|TRBJ2-3|TRBV30
CAWSVRHGGRTDTQYF
>TRBD1|TRBJ2-2|TRBV5-1
CASTAPGQENTGELFF
>TRBD2|TRBJ2-3|TRBV11-2
CASSPQRDGIVAF
>TRBD1|TRBJ2-2|TRBV5-4
CASSAGTGGWTGELFF
>TRBD2|TRBJ2-2|TRBV10-2
CASSLRSRGGNTGELFF
>NA|TRBJ1-3|TRBV5-1
CASGTQTPSGNTIYF
>TRBD2|TRBJ2-3|TRBV28
CAIRLAGGPDTQYF
>TRBD1|TRBJ2-7|TRBV30
CAWSRRTGGVYEQYF
>NA|TRBJ2-1|TRBV27
CASSLGGAYNEQFF
>NA|TRBJ1-3|TRBV6-1
CASSGRGTGNTIYF
>TRBD2|TRBJ2-1|TRBV2
CASSVLAASSYNEQFF
>NA|TRBJ1-1|TRBV19
CASTMRGIEAFF
>NA|TRBJ1-3|TRBV6-1
CASKSPGDTIYF
>TRBD1|TRBJ2-7|TRBV29-1
CSVEDSGQGPYEQYF
>NA|TRBJ2-4|TRBV25-1
CASSENYPRAKNIQYF
>TRBD2|TRBJ2-3|TRBV5-1
CASSAPGTSADTQYF
>TRBD1|TRBJ1-3|TRBV5-4
CASSLDWDRGRRAPGNTIYF
>NA|TRBJ2-7|TRBV5-1
CASSLGGDSYPYEQYF
>NA|TRBJ1-1|TRBV27
CASSLRGNTEAFF
>NA|TRBJ1-1|TRBV6-1
CASSEANPGLMNTEAFF
>NA|TRBJ1-5|TRBV7-6
CASSLGGQPQHF
>NA|TRBJ2-3|TRBV7-8
CASSRNLGLRRGTDTQYF
>TRBD1|TRBJ2-4|TRBV27
CASRYGQGAFNNIQYF
>TRBD1|TRBJ1-1|TRBV28
CASRVQGVNTEAFF
>NA|TRBJ2-2|TRBV9
CASRTGITGELFF
>NA|TRBJ1-1|TRBV11-1
CASTLGRQMNTEAFF
>TRBD1|TRBJ2-7|TRBV6-1
CASSEGGTVYEQYF
>NA|TRBJ2-1|TRBV11-3
CASSFETDSYNEQFF
>NA|TRBJ2-7|TRBV6-1
CASTVPEAYEQYF
>NA|TRBJ1-5|TRBV10-3
CAISDEGGNQPQHF
>TRBD2|TRBJ2-1|TRBV6-5
CASRSGSGTTSEQFF
>NA|TRBJ1-1|TRBV19
CASSITENTEAFF
>TRBD1|TRBJ1-3|TRBV10-3
CAVRTGVANTIYF
>NA|TRBJ1-6|TRBV5-1
CASSLRGTFDNSPLHF
>TRBD2|TRBJ2-1|TRBV14
CASSQVTSGRAGQFF
>TRBD1|TRBJ2-3|TRBV5-1
CASSRDRGADTQYF
>TRBD2|TRBJ2-1|TRBV29-1
CSGSGTSGGLYNEQFF
>TRBD1|TRBJ2-6|TRBV4-2
CASSRGTGESGANVLTF
>TRBD1|TRBJ1-1|TRBV5-4
CASSLSRDRVDTEAFF
>NA|TRBJ1-2|TRBV30
CAWSRTTRNYGYTF
>TRBD1|TRBJ2-2|TRBV7-6
CASSPTGLWELFF
>TRBD1|TRBJ2-4|TRBV19
CASTWGWGQGVGKNIQYF
>TRBD2|TRBJ2-7|TRBV13
CASRASGVTYEQYF
>TRBD1|TRBJ1-1|TRBV2
CASSGQGADTEAFF
>NA|TRBJ1-5|TRBV19
CASSIGLHSNQPQHF
>TRBD2|TRBJ2-7|TRBV5-6
CASRAGLGTYEQYF
>TRBD2|TRBJ2-5|TRBV7-2
CASRVSGNQETQYF
>NA|TRBJ1-2|TRBV6-1
CASSEMFSQSDYGYTF
>TRBD2|TRBJ2-3|TRBV9
CASSASWASGTPTDTQYF